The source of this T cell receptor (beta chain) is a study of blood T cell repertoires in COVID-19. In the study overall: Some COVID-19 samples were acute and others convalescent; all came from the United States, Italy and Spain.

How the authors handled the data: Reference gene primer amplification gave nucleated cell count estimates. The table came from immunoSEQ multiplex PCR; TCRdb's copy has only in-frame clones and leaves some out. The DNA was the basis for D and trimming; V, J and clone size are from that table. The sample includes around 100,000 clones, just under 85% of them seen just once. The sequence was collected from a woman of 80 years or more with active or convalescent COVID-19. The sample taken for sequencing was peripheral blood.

CDR3 amino acids: CASSPNTGLETQYF. The CDR3 coding sequence is TGTGCCAGCTCACCCAATACAGGGCTAGAGACCCAGTACTTC. The chain carries TRBV18 and TRBJ2-5, with D tentatively TRBD1 (6 bases). Between the trimmed V and J ends, which lost 3 bases and 4 bases, there was a span of 12 bases. Germline CDR1 KGHSH, CDR2 LQKENI. The CDR3 covers 14 residues.